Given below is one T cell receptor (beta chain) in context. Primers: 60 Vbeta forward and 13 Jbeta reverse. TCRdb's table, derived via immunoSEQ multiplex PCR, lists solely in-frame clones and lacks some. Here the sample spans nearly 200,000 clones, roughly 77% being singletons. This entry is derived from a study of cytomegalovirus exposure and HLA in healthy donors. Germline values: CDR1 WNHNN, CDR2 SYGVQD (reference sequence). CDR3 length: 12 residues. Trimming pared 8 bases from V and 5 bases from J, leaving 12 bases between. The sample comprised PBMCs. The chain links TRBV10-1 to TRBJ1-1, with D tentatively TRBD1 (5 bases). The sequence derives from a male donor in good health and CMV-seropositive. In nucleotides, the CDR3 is TGCGCCAGCCCCTCGGGGGGGACTGAAGCTTTCTTT. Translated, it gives CASPSGGTEAFF.